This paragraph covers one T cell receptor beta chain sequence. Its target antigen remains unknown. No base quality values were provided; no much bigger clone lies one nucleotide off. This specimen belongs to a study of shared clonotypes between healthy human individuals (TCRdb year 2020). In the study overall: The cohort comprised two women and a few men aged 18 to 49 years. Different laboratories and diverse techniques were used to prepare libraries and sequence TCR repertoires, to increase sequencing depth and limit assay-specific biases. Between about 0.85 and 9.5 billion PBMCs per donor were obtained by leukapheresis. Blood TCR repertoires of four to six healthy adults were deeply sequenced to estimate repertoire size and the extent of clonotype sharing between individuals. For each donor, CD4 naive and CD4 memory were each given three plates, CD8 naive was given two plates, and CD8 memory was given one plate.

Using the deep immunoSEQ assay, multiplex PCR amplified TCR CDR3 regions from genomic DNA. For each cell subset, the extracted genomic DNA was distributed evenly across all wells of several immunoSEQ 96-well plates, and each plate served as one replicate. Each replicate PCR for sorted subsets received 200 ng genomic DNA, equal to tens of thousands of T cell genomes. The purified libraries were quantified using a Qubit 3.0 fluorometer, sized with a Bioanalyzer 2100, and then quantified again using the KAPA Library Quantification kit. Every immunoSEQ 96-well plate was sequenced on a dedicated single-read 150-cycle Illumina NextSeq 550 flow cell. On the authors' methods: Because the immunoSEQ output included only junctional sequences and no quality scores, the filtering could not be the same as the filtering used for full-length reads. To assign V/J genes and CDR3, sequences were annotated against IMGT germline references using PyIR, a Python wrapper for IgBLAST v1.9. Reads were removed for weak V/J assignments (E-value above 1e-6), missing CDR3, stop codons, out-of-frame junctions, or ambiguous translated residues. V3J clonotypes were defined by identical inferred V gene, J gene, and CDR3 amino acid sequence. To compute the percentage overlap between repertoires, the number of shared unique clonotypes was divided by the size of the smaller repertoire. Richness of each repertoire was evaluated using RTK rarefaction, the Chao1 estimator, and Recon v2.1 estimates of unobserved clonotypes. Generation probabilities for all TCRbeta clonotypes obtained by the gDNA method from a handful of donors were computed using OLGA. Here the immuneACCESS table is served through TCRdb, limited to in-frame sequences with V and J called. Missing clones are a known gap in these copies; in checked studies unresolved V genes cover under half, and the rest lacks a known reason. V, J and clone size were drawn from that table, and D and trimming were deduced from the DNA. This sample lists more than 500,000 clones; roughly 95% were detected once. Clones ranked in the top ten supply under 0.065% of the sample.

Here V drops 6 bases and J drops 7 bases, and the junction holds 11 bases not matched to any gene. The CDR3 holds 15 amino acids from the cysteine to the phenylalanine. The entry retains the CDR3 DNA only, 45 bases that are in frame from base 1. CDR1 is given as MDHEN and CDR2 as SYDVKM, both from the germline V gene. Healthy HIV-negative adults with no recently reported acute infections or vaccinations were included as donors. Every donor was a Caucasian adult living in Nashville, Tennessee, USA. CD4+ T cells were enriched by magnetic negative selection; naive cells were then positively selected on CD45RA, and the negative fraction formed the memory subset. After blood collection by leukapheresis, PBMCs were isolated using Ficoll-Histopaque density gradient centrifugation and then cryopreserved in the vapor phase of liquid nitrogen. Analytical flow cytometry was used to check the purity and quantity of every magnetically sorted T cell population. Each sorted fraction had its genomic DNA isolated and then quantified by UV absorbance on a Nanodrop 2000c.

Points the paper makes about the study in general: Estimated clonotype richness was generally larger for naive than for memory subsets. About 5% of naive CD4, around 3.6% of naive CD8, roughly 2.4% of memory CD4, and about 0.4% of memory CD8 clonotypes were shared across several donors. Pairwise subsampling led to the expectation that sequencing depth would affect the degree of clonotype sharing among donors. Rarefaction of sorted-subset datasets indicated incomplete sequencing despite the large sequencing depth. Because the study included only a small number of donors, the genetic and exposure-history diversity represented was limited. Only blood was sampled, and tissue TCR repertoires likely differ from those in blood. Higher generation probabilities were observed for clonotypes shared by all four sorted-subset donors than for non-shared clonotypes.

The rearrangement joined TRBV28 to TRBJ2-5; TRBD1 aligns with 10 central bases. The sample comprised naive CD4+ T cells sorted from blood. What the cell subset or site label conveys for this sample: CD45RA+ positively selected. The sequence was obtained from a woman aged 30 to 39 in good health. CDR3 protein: CASSSHGTGEGTQYF. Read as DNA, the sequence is TGTGCCAGCAGCTCACACGGGACAGGGGAGGGGACCCAGTACTTC.